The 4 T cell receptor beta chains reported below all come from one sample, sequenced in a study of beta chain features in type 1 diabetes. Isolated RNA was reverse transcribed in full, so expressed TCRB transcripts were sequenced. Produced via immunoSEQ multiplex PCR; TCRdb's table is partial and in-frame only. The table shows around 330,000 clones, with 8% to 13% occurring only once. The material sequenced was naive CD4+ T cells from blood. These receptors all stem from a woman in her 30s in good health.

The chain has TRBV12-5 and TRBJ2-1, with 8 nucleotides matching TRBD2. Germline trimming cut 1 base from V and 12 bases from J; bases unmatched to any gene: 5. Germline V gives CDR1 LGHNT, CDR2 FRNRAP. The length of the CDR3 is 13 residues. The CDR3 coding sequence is TGTGCTAGTGGTTTGGCGAACGGGGGGGGGCAGTTCTTC. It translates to CASGLANGGGQFF.

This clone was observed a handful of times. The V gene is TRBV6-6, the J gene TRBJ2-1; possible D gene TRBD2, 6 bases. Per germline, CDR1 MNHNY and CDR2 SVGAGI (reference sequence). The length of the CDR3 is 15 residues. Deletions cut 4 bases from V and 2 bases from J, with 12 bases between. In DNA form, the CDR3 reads TGTGCCAGCAGTTCTCGGGTAGCGGCCTACAATGAGCAGTTCTTC. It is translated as CASSSRVAAYNEQFF.

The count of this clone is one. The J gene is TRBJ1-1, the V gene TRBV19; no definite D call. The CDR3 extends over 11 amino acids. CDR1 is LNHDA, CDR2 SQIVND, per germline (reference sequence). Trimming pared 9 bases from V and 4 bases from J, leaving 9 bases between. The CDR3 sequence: CASPGGTEAFF. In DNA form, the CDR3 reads TGTGCCAGCCCCGGCGGCACTGAAGCTTTCTTT.

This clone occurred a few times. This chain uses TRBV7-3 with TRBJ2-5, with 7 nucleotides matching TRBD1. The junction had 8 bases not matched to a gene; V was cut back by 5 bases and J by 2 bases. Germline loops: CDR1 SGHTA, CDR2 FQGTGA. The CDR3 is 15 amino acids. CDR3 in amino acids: CASSPRAGGQETQYF. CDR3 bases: TGTGCCAGCAGCCCAAGGGCAGGGGGACAAGAGACCCAGTACTTC.